This record covers a single TCR beta chain. The V end lost 2 bases, the J end lost 4 bases, and 15 bases lay between the germline ends. CDR3 length equals 16 residues. Germline V CDR1 and CDR2: MDHEN, SYDVKM. These data are taken from a study of blood T cell repertoires in COVID-19. Across the study: The origin of the acute and convalescent COVID-19 samples was the United States, Italy and Spain.

Participant-given clinical history determined each cohort assignment. Here immunoSEQ multiplex PCR was the method, and the copy in TCRdb shows in-frame clones only, minus some. The sample contains 140,000 to 150,000 clones, just under 85% of which appear only once. Material for sequencing was PBMCs or T cells enriched from blood (not recorded which). This chain joins TRBV28 and TRBJ2-1, with a weak D call TRBD1 (5 bases). This clonotype was obtained from a woman between 40 and 55 years old who had recovered from COVID-19. CDR3 coding DNA: TGTGCCAGCAGTTTAGTTCGACAGATTCTTTACAATGAGCAGTTCTTC. Residues: CASSLVRQILYNEQFF. Full variable domain (missing parts from reference TRBV28 and TRBJ2-1): DVKVTQSSRYLVKRTGEKVFLECVQDMDHENMFWYRQDPGLGLRLIYFSYDVKMKEKGDIPEGYSVSREKKERFSLILESASTNQTSMYLCASSLVRQILYNEQFFGPGTRLTVL.